This TCR beta chain came from a study of blood T cell repertoires in COVID-19. Study context: The study drew acute and convalescent COVID-19 samples from the United States, Italy and Spain. PBMCs, B-cell-depleted T cells, or T cells were the source of the cDNA or gDNA that made up the material.

In the authors' methods: Counts of nucleated cells, estimated from reference gene primer amplification, were obtained. Profiled with immunoSEQ multiplex PCR; TCRdb holds only in-frame clones, not every one. For V, J and clone size, that table is used; D and trimming come from the DNA. The table shows 250,000 to 350,000 clones, with about 88% occurring only once. This clone was found once. Sequenced sample: peripheral blood. The sequence was collected from a woman aged 55 to 70 with acute or convalescent COVID-19.

The CDR3 protein is CASSSTGAQPQHF. The DNA for the CDR3 is TGTGCCAGCAGTAGTACAGGAGCTCAGCCCCAGCATTTT. The genes are TRBV25-1 and TRBJ1-5, with a tentative D call TRBD1 (5 bases). CDR1 and CDR2 from the germline V gene are MGHDK and SYGVNS. The ends were cut back, 5 bases at V and 6 bases at J, with 11 bases in the middle. The CDR3 covers 13 residues.